Following are 9 T cell receptor beta chains from one sample sequenced in a study of PD-1 blockade in mismatch repair-deficient tumors. Generated by immunoSEQ multiplex PCR, the TCRdb table keeps only in-frame clones and is missing some. The sample lists about 68,000 clones, 70% to 85% occurring once. Here the sequenced sample was peripheral blood, taken 2 weeks after starting pembrolizumab. Receptor source: an adult with mismatch repair-deficient cancer.

The rearrangement joins TRBV19 to TRBJ2-7; TRBD1 matches 9 bases. The J segment lost 5 bases and the V segment lost 0 bases, leaving 8 bases of the junction unmatched. In germline, CDR1 is LNHDA, CDR2 SQIVND (reference sequence). The CDR3 totals 16 residues. CDR3 sequence: CASSIERGQGLDEQYF. For the CDR3, the DNA is TGTGCCAGTAGTATAGAACGAGGACAGGGGCTCGACGAGCAGTACTTC.

V usage is TRBV19 and J usage is TRBJ1-5, with D unclear. Germline-derived CDR1 and CDR2 are LNHDA and SQIVND (reference sequence). V lost 4 bases, J lost 0 bases, and 10 bases lay in between. The CDR3 is 15 amino acids. In DNA, the CDR3 is TGTGCCAGTAGTACAGTCGAGTATAGCAATCAGCCCCAGCATTTT. Its protein is CASSTVEYSNQPQHF.

The gene calls are TRBV5-1 and TRBJ1-3; TRBD1 might be the D (6 bases). Trimming pared 4 bases from V and 2 bases from J, leaving 13 bases between. Germline V lookup: CDR1 SGHRS, CDR2 YFSETQ. The length of the CDR3 is 15 residues. The CDR3 reads CASSETGSAGNTIYF. CDR3 bases: TGCGCCAGCAGCGAAACAGGGTCGGCTGGAAACACCATATATTTT.

The V call is TRBV7-9, the J call TRBJ2-2; D ambiguous. Germline CDR1 reads SEHNR; CDR2 reads FQNEAQ (reference sequence). The CDR3 length is 16 residues. V was clipped by 4 bases and J by 1 base, with 13 bases between them. The CDR3 loop is CASSSRTPGNTGELFF. DNA of the CDR3: TGTGCCAGCAGCTCCAGGACCCCTGGGAACACCGGGGAGCTGTTTTTT.

The V and J genes are TRBV6-5 and TRBJ2-3; 8 bases are a match to TRBD2. This CDR3 comprises 16 residues. Germline V gene data show CDR1 as MNHEY and CDR2 as SVGAGI. The junction had 9 bases not matched to a gene; V was cut back by 4 bases and J by 3 bases. CDR3 DNA: TGTGCCAGCAGTTCCTCCGACGGGACTAGTACAGATACGCAGTATTTT. This gives the protein CASSSSDGTSTDTQYF.

This clone turned up a few times. The rearrangement uses TRBV7-2 and TRBJ2-7; D unclear. The CDR3 is made up of 12 amino acids. Trimming left V 5 bases short and J 3 bases short, with 8 bases between. Germline V lookup: CDR1 SGHTA, CDR2 FQGNSA. DNA of the CDR3: TGTGCCAGCAGCGGGGATTTCTACGAGCAGTACTTC. Translating gives CASSGDFYEQYF.

The rearrangement links TRBV4-1 to TRBJ2-1, with a tentative D call TRBD2 (6 bases). CDR3 length: 16 residues. V lost 1 base and J 3 bases, leaving 13 bases between the germline ends. Germline V gives CDR1 MGHRA, CDR2 YSYEKL. This chain's CDR3 is CASSQGRLASYNEQFF. The CDR3 DNA is TGCGCCAGCAGCCAAGGGAGGCTAGCGAGCTACAATGAGCAGTTCTTC.

This chain connects TRBV14 to TRBJ2-7, with no clear D. This CDR3 spans 13 amino acids. Germline V lookup: CDR1 SGHDN, CDR2 FVKESK. V lost 3 bases and J lost 3, with 9 bases in between. Here the CDR3 reads CASSQDGGYEQYF. The CDR3 nucleotides are TGTGCCAGCAGCCAGGATGGTGGCTACGAGCAGTACTTC.

The CDR3 spells CASSPPNEATALGGNEQFF. CDR3 DNA sequence: TGTGCCAGCTCACCACCGAACGAGGCAACAGCCTTAGGGGGCAATGAGCAGTTCTTC. This chain uses TRBV18 with TRBJ2-1, with D possibly being TRBD1 (6 bases). The CDR3 totals 19 residues. Trimming removed 0 bases from V and 6 bases from J, with 24 bases in between. In germline, CDR1 is KGHSH, CDR2 LQKENI.